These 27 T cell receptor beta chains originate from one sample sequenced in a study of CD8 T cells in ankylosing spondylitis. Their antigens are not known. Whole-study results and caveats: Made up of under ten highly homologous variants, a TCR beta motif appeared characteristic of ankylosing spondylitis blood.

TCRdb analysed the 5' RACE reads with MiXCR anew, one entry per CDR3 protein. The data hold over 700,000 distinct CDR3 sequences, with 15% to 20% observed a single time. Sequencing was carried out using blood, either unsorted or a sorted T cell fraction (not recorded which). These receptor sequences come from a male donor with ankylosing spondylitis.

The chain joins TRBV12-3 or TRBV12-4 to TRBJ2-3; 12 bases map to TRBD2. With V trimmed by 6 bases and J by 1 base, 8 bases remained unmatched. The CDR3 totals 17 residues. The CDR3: CASSLLAGGSGTDTQYF. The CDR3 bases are TGTGCCAGCAGCTTACTAGCGGGGGGTAGCGGCACAGATACGCAGTATTTT.

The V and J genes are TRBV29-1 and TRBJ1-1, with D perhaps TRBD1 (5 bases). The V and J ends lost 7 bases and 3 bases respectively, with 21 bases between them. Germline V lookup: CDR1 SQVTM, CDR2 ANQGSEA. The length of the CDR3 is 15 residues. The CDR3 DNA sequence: TGCAGCGCCACCTCCCCGGGGGGGTGGGACACTGAAGCTTTCTTT. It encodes CSATSPGGWDTEAFF. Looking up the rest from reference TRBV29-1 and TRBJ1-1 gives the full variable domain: SAVISQKPSRDICQRGTSLTIQCQVDSQVTMMFWYRQQPGQSLTLIATANQGSEATYESGFVIDKFPISRPNLTFSTLTVSNMSPEDSSIYLCSATSPGGWDTEAFFGQGTRLTVV.

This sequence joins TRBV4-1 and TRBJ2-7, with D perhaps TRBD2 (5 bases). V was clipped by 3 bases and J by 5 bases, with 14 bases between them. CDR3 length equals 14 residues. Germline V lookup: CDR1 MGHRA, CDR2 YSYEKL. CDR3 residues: CASSHVKRVDEQYF. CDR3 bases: TGCGCCAGCAGCCACGTAAAGAGGGTAGACGAGCAGTACTTC.

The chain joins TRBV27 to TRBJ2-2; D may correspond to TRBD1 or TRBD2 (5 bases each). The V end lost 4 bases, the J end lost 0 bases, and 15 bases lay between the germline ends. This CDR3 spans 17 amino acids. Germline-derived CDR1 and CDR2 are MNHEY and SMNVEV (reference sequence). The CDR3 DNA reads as TGTGCCAGCAGTTCTGCAGGGAGCTTAACGAACACCGGGGAGCTGTTTTTT. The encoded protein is CASSSAGSLTNTGELFF.

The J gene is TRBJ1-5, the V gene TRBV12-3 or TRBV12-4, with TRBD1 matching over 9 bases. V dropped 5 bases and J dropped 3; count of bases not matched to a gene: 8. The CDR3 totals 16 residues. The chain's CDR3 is CASSLGTGRFNQPQHF. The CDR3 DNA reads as TGTGCCAGCAGTCTCGGGACAGGGCGATTCAATCAGCCCCAGCATTTT.

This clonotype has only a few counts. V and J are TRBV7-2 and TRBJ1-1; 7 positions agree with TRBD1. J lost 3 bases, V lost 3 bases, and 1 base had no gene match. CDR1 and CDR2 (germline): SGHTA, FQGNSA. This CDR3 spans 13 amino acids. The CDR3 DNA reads TGTGCCAGCAGCTTGGGACAGCACACTGAAGCTTTCTTT. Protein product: CASSLGQHTEAFF.

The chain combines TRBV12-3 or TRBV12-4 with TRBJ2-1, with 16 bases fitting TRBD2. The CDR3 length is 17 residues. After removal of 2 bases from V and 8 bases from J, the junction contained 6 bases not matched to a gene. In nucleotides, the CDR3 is TGTGCCAGCAGTTTATGGGGACTAGCGGGAGGGCCCGATGAGCAGTTCTTC. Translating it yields CASSLWGLAGGPDEQFF.

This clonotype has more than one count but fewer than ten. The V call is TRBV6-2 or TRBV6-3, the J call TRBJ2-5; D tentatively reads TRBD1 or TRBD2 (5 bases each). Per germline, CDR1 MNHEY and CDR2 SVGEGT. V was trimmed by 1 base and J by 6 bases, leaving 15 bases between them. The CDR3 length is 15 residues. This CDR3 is CASSYWDAGEKTQYF. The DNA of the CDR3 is TGTGCCAGCAGTTACTGGGACGCCGGGGAGAAGACCCAGTACTTC.

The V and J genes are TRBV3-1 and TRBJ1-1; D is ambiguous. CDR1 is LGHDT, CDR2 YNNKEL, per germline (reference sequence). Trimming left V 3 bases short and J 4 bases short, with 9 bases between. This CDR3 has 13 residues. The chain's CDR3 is CASSQSVTTEAFF. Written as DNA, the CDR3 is TGTGCCAGCAGCCAGAGCGTTACCACTGAAGCTTTCTTT. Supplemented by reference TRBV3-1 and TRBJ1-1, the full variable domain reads DTAVSQTPKYLVTQMGNDKSIKCEQNLGHDTMYWYKQDSKKFLKIMFSYNNKELIINETVPNRFSPKSPDKAHLNLHINSLELGDSAVYFCASSQSVTTEAFFGQGTRLTVV.

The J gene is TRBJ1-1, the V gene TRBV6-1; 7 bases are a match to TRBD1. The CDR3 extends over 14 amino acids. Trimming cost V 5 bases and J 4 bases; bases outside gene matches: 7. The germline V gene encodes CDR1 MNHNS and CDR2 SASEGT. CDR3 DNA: TGTGCCAGCAGTAAGTCAGGGGGAGGCACTGAAGCTTTCTTT. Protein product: CASSKSGGGTEAFF.

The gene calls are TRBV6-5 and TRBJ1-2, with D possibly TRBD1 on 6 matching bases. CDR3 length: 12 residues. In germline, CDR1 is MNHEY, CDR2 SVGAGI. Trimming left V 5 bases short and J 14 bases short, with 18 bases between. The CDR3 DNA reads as TGTGCCAGCAGTCAGGGGAGACAGCCGGTTACCTTC. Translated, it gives CASSQGRQPVTF.

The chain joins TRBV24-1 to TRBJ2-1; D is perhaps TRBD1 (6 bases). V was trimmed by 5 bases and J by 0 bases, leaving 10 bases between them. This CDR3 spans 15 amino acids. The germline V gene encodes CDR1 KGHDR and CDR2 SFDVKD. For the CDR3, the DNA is TGTGCCACCAGTGTGGACAGTAACTCCTACAATGAGCAGTTCTTC. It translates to CATSVDSNSYNEQFF.

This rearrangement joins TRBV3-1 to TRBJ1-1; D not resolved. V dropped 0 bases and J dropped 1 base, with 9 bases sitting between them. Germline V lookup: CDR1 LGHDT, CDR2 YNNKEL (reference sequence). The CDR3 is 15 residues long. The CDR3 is CASSQDGARNTEAFF. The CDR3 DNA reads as TGTGCCAGCAGCCAAGATGGAGCCAGGAACACTGAAGCTTTCTTT.

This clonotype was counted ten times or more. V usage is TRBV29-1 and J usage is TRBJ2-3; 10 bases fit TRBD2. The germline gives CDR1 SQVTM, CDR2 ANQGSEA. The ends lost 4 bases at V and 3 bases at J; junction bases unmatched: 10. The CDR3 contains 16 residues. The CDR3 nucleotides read TGCAGCGTTGCTCTGGCGTCTAGCGGGAGAACAGATACGCAGTATTTT. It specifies CSVALASSGRTDTQYF.

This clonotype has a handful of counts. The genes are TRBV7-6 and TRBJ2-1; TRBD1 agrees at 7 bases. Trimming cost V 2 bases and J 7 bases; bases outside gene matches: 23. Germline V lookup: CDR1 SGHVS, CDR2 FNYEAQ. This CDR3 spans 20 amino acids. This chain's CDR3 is CASSLLAGQSTGLTGNEQFF. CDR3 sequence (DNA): TGTGCCAGCAGCTTACTTGCAGGACAGTCGACAGGGCTAACAGGGAATGAGCAGTTCTTC. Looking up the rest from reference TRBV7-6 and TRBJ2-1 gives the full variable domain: GAGVSQSPRYKVTKRGQDVALRCDPISGHVSLYWYRQALGQGPEFLTYFNYEAQQDKSGLPNDRFSAERPEGSISTLTIQRTEQRDSAMYRCASSLLAGQSTGLTGNEQFFGPGTRLTVL.

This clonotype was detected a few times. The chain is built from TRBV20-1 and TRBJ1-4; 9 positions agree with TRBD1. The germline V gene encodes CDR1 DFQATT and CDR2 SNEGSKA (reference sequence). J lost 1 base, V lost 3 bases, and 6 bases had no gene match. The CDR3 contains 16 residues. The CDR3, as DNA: TGCAGTGCTAGGCAGGGACAGGGTGTAACTAATGAAAAACTGTTTTTT. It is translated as CSARQGQGVTNEKLFF.

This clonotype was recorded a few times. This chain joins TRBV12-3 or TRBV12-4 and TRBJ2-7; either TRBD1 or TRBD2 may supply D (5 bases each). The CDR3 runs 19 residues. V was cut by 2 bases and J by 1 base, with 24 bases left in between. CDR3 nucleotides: TGTGCCAGCAGTTTAAGGGGTATGGGGACCCTTTCTAATTCCTACGAGCAGTACTTC. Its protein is CASSLRGMGTLSNSYEQYF.

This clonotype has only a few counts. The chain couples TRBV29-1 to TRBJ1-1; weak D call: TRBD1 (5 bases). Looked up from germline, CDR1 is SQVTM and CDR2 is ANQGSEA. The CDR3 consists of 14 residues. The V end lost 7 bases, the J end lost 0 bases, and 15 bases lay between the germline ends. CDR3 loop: CSALRGTMNTEAFF. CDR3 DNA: TGCAGCGCCCTCCGGGGGACCATGAACACTGAAGCTTTCTTT.

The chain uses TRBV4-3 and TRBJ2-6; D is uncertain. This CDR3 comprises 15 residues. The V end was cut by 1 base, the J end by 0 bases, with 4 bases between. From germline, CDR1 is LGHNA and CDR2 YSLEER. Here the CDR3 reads CASSQAVSGANVLTF. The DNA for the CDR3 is TGCGCCAGCAGCCAAGCGGTCTCTGGGGCCAACGTCCTGACTTTC.

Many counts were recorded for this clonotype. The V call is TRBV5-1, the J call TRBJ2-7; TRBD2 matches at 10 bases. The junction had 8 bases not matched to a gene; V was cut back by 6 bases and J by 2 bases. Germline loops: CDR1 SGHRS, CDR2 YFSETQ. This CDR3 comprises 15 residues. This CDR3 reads CASKTGLADPYEQYF. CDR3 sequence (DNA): TGCGCCAGCAAGACAGGACTAGCGGACCCCTACGAGCAGTACTTC.

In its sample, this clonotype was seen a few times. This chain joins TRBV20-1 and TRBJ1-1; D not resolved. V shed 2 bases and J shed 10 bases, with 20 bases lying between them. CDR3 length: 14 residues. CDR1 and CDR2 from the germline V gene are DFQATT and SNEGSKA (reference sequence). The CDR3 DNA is TGCAGTGCTAGACCCTCTGCGGGCGCCACCTCAGCTTTCTTT. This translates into CSARPSAGATSAFF.

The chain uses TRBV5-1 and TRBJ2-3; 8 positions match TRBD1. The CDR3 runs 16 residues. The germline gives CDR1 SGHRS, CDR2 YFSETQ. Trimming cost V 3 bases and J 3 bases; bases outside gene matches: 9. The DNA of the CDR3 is TGCGCCAGCAGCTGGGGTTCGGGACAGGTTACAGATACGCAGTATTTT. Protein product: CASSWGSGQVTDTQYF.

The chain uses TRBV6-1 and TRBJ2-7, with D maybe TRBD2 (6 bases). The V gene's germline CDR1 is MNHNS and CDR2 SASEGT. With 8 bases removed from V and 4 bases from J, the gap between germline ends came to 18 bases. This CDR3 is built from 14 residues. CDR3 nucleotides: TGTGCCAGCGGTCCGACCAGGGAGGCATACGAGCAGTACTTC. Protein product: CASGPTREAYEQYF.

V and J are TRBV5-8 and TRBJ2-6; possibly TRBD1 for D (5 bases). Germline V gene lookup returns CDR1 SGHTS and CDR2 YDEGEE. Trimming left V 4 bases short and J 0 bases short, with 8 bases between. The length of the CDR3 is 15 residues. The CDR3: CASSADSSGANVLTF. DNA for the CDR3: TGTGCCAGCAGCGCCGACAGCTCTGGGGCCAACGTCCTGACTTTC.

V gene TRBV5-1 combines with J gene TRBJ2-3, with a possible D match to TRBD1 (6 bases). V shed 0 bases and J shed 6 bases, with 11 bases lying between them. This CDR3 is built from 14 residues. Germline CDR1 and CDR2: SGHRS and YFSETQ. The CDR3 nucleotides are TGCGCCAGCAGCTTGGACACCCAGGGGGATACGCAGTATTTT. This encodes CASSLDTQGDTQYF.

The CDR3 bases are TGTGCCAGCACCCAGGGGACCTCCTATAATTCACCCCTCCACTTT. Residues: CASTQGTSYNSPLHF. This chain connects TRBV3-1 to TRBJ1-6, with D perhaps TRBD1 (6 bases). The CDR3 spans 15 residues. Trimming left V 7 bases short and J 0 bases short, with 10 bases between. CDR1 is LGHDT, CDR2 YNNKEL, per germline (reference sequence).

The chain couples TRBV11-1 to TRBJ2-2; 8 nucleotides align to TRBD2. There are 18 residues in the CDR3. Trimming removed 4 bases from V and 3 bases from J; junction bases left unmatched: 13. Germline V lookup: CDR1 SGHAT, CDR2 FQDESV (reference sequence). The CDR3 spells CASSSLGLDPKDTGELFF. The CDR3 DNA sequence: TGTGCCAGCAGCTCGTTGGGACTAGACCCGAAGGACACCGGGGAGCTGTTTTTT. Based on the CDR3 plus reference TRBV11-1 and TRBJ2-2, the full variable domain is EAEVAQSPRYKITEKSQAVAFWCDPISGHATLYWYRQILGQGPELLVQFQDESVVDDSQLPKDRFSAERLKGVDSTLKIQPAELGDSAMYLCASSSLGLDPKDTGELFFGEGSRLTVL.